This T cell receptor beta chain came from a study of shared clonotypes between healthy human individuals. Study outcomes and limitations: Non-shared clonotypes showed lower generation probabilities than clonotypes common to all four donors. Sampling used blood alone; tissue repertoires probably differ.

Per germline, CDR1 KGHSH and CDR2 LQKENI. The CDR3 spans 16 residues. The J segment lost 8 bases and the V segment lost 2 bases, leaving 11 bases of the junction unmatched. The split of CD4+ cells yielded CD45RA+ naive and CD45RA-negative memory subsets. It was at deep level that the assay was run. Some clones are missing from TCRdb's copy, which holds only in-frame ones; the method was immunoSEQ multiplex PCR. The sample records approximately 340,000 clones, approximately 79% being singletons. A word on this clone: The target antigen is unknown.

The sample comprised memory CD4+ T cells sorted from blood. As for subset: CD45RA-negative fraction. This sequence originates from a man in his thirties or forties in good health. V and J are TRBV18 and TRBJ2-4; 8 bases map to TRBD1. The DNA of the CDR3 is TGTGCCAGCTCACCAGAGACAGGGGTCTTAAGGGACATTCAGTACTTC. It yields the protein CASSPETGVLRDIQYF.